This paragraph reports one TCR beta chain. Its target is unknown. Assay: immunoSEQ multiplex PCR; the TCRdb copy retains only in-frame clones and omits some. The table has some 19,000 clones, more than 60% seen once. This sample is part of a study of CD4 T cells in relation to SARS-CoV-2 and coronaviruses. Study overall: TCR beta CDR3s were sequenced after roughly ten-day antigen culture of PBMCs.

With V trimmed by 4 bases and J by 10 bases, 9 bases remained unmatched. There are 14 residues in the CDR3. Germline CDR1 is SGHRS and CDR2 is YFSETQ. The unexposed donors gave CD4+ T cells in about 2011-2018, prior to COVID-19. CD4+ T cells were isolated from the cells after 10 days of culture. As cell numbers allowed, unexposed-donor CD4+ T cells faced SARS-CoV-2 S/N and four cold-coronavirus spikes. The sequence came from a human donor in good health. The source material was CD4+ T cells from PBMCs, cultured in vitro. The chain joins TRBV5-1 to TRBJ2-3; 10 positions agree with TRBD2. The CDR3 protein is CASSLPSGSLSQYF. DNA for the CDR3: TGCGCCAGCAGCCTTCCTAGCGGGAGTCTCTCGCAGTATTTT.